This TCR beta chain was identified during a study of cytomegalovirus exposure and HLA in healthy donors. Whole-study results and caveats: Other equally common chains were less clonally expanded than HLA-associated TCR beta chains, a later analysis showed.

This clone was found once. Its target is not known. Trimming cost V 5 bases and J 2 bases, with 9 bases left between them. Germline V gene sequence: CDR1 SGHTA, CDR2 FQGNSA. The length of the CDR3 is 13 residues. The PCR was carried out with 60 Vbeta primers and 13 Jbeta primers. Libraries were prepared by immunoSEQ multiplex PCR; TCRdb keeps only in-frame clonotypes and omits some of them. Among some 170,000 clones listed, approximately 81% were seen once. Sequencing was carried out using PBMCs. The genes are TRBV7-2 and TRBJ1-2; D is perhaps TRBD1 (5 bases). This receptor was taken from a woman aged 25 to 39 in good health and CMV-seronegative. CDR3 protein: CASSPGQNYGYTF. The CDR3 coding sequence is TGTGCCAGCAGCCCAGGACAAAACTATGGCTACACCTTC.